This TCR beta chain was sequenced in a study of TIL therapy for anti-PD-1-resistant metastatic lung cancer. Study information: By whole-exome sequencing, median non-synonymous tumor mutation burden was roughly 1.4 mutations per megabase.

Time point noted: pre-treatment sample, taken before nivolumab and TIL therapy. The CDR3 spans 14 residues. Trimming took 6 bases from V and 2 from J; bases not matched to a gene: 2. Germline values: CDR1 ENHRY, CDR2 SYGVKD. The immunoSEQ assay was v3. Repertoires were generated with immunoSEQ multiplex PCR, while TCRdb's copy carries only in-frame clones and drops some. Of 40,000 to 60,000 clones listed, around three quarters are singletons. This clone was observed a single time. Its antigen is currently unknown. Whole-study results and caveats: TIL clonotype persistence in blood showed no apparent association with response.

Sequenced here: blood, sampled at baseline. The origin of this receptor is a woman aged 30 to 85 with non-small cell lung cancer. V and J are TRBV10-3 and TRBJ2-3; 10 nucleotides align to TRBD2. In DNA form, the CDR3 reads TGTGCCATCAGCCTAGCGGGAGTCACAGATACGCAGTATTTT. As protein: CAISLAGVTDTQYF.